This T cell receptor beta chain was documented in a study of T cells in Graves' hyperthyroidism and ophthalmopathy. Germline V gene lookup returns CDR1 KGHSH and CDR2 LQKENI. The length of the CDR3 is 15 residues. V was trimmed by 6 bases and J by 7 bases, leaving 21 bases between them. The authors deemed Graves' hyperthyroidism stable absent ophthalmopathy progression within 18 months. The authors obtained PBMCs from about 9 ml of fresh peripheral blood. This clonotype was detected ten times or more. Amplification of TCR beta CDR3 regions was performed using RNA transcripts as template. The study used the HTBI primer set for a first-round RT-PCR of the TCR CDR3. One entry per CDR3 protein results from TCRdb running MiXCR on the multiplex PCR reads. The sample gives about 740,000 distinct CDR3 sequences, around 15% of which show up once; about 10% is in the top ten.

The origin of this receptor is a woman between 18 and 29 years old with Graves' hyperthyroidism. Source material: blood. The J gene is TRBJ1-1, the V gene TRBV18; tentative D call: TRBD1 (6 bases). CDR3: CASSLTGRGRNEAFF. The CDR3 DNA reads TGTGCCAGCTCCCTCACTGGCAGGGGAAGGAATGAAGCTTTCTTT.